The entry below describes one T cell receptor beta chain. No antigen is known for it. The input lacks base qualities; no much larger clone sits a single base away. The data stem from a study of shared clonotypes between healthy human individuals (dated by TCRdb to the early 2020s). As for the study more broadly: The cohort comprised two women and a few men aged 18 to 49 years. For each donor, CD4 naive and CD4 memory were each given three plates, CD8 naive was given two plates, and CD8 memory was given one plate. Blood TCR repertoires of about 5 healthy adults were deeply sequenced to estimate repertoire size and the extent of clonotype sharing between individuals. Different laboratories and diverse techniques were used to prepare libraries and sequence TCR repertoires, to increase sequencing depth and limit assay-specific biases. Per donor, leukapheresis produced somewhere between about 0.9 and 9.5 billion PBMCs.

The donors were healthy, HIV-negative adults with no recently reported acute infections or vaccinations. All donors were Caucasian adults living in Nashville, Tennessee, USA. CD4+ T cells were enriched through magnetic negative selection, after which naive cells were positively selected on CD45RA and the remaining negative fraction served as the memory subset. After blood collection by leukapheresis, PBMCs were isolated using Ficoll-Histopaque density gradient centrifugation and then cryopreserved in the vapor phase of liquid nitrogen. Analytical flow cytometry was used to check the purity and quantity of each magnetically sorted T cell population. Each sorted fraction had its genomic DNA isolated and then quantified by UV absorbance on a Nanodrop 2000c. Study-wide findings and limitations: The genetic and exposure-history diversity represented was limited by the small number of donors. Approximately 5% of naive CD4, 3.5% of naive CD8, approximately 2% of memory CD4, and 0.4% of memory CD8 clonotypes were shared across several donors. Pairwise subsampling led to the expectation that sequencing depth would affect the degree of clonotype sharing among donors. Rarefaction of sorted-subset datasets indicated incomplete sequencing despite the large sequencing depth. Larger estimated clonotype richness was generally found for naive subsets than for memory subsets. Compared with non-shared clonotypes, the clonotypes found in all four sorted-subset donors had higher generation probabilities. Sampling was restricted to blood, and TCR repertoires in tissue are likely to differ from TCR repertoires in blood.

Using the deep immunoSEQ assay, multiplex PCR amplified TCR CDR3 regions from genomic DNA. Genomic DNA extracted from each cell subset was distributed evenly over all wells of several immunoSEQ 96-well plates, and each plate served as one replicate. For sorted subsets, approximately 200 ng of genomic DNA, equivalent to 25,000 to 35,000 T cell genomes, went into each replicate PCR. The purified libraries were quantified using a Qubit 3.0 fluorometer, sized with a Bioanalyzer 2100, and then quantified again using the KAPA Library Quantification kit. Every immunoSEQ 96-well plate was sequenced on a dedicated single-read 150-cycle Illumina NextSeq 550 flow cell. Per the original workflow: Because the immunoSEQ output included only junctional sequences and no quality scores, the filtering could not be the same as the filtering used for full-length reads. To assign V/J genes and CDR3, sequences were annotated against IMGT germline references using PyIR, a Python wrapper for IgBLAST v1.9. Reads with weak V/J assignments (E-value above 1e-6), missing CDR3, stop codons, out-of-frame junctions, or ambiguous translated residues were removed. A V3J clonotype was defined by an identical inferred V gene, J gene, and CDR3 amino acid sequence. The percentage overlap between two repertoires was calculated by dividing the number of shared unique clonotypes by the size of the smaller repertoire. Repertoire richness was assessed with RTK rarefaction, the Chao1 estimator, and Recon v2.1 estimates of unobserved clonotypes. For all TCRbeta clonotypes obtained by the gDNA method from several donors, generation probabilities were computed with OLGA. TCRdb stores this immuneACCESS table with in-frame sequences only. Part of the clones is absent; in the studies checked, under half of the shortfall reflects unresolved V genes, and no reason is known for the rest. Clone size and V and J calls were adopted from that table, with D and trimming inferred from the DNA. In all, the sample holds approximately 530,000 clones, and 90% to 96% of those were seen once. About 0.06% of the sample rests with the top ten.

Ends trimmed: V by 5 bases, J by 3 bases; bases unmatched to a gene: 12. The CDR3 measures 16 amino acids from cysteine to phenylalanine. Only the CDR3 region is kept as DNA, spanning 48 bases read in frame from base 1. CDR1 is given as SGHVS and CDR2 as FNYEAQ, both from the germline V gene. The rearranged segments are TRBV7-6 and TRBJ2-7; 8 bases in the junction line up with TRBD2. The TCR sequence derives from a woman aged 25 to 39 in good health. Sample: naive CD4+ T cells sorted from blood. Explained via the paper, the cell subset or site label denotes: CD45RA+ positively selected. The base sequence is TGTGCCAGCAGCCGCCCTGGGGCGGGAGGTGGCTACGAGCAGTACTTC. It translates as CASSRPGAGGGYEQYF.